A single T cell receptor (beta chain) is shown here with its context. Germline assignment: CDR1 SNHLY and CDR2 FYNNEI. The CDR3 runs 11 residues. V was pared by 6 bases and J by 2 bases, with 4 bases between. Sequenced by immunoSEQ multiplex PCR; TCRdb stores in-frame clones only, minus some. The top ten clones hold approximately 17% of a sample with about 24,000 clones, about 85% of them seen once. The data belong to a study of OX40 agonist ivuxolimab in advanced cancers. Sequenced material: CD4+ or CD8+ T cells sorted from blood, taken in a trial of the OX40 agonist ivuxolimab. The TCR originated in an adult with an advanced solid tumor such as melanoma, head and neck, liver or kidney cancer. This rearrangement joins TRBV2 to TRBJ2-5; D is uncertain. This CDR3 reads CASSRQETQYF. CDR3 nucleotides: TGTGCCAGCAGCCGGCAAGAGACCCAGTACTTC.